Included here is one T cell receptor (beta chain) sequence, with context. The V end lost 4 bases, the J end lost 0 bases, and 13 bases lay between the germline ends. The V gene's germline CDR1 is SGHTA and CDR2 FQGNSA. The CDR3 covers 17 residues. Assay: immunoSEQ multiplex PCR; the TCRdb copy retains only in-frame clones and omits some. The sample comprises tens of thousands of clones, roughly three quarters of which are singletons, and 2.5% to 4% rests with the top ten. The data originate from a study of PD-1 blockade in mismatch repair-deficient tumors. Turning to the study itself: All were previously treated, progressing patients with approximately 11 mismatch repair-deficient cancer types.

The rearrangement joins TRBV7-2 to TRBJ2-6; D is unresolved. The TCR originated in an adult with mismatch repair-deficient cancer. Sequencing used peripheral blood, obtained 4 weeks after starting pembrolizumab. Here the CDR3 reads CASSSLGRNSGANVLTF. Written as DNA, the CDR3 is TGTGCCAGCAGCTCCCTCGGACGGAACTCTGGGGCCAACGTCCTGACTTTC.